This T cell receptor beta chain stems from a study of human T cells and chemical hapten exposure. A single record per CDR3 protein comes from TCRdb applying MiXCR to the RACE reads. The sample holds 75,000 to 90,000 distinct CDR3 sequences, approximately 11% seen once. Time point in this sample: patch test 3, about 24 weeks after DPC sensitization. Treatment of the sample: therapeutic diphenylcyclopropenone sensitization with weekly scalp DPC. This clonotype was picked up many times. Germline CDR1 is DFQATT and CDR2 is SNEGSKA (reference sequence). The germline V and J ends were trimmed by 5 bases and 4 bases, with 15 bases remaining between them. The CDR3 has 14 amino acids.

The receptor's source is a woman aged 50 to 65 with alopecia areata. Some clones in this sample may be carry-over from other donors' samples. The chain combines TRBV20-1 with TRBJ2-1, with a possible D match to TRBD2 (6 bases). The sample in question was whole blood, obtained in connection with sensitization to the hapten diphenylcyclopropenone (DPC). The CDR3 nucleotides read TGCAGTGCTTCCCCAGGCGGGGCTTACAATGAGCAGTTCTTC. Translation: CSASPGGAYNEQFF.